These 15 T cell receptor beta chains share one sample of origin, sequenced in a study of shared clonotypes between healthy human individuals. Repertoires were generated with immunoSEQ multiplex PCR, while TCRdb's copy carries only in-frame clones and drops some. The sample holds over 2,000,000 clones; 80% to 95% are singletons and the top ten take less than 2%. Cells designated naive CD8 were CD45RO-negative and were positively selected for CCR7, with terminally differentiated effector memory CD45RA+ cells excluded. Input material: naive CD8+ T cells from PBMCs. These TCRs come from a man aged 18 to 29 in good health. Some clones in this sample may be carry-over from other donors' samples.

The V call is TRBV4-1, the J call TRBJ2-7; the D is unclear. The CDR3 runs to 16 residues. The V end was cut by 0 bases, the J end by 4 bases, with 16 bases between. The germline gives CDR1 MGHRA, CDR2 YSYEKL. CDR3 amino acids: CASSQESRIPQYEQYF. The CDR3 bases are TGCGCCAGCAGCCAAGAATCACGGATACCTCAGTACGAGCAGTACTTC.

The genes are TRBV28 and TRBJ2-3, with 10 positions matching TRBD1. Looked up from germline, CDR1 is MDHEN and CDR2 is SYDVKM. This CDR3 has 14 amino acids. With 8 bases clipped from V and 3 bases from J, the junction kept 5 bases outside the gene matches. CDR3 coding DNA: TGTGCCAGCCGACAGGGGGCGCGGACAGATACGCAGTATTTT. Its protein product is CASRQGARTDTQYF.

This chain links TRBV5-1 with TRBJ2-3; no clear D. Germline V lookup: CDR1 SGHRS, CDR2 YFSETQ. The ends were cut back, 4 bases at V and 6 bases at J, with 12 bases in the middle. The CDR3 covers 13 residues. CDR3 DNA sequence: TGCGCCAGCAGCCCCTGGGGTCCCGATACGCAGTATTTT. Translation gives CASSPWGPDTQYF.

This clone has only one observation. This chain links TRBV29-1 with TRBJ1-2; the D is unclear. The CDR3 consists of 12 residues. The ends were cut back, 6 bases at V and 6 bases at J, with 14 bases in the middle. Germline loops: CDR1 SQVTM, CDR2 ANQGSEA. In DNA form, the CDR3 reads TGCAGCGTCGAGACCAAGAACCATGGCTACACCTTC. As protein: CSVETKNHGYTF.

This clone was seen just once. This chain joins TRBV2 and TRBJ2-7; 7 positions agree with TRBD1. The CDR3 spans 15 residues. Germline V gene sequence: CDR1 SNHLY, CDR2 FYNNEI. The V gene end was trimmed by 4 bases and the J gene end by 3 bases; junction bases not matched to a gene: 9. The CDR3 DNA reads TGTGCCAGCAGTGCGGAGCCAGGGGGAATCTACGAGCAGTACTTC. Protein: CASSAEPGGIYEQYF.

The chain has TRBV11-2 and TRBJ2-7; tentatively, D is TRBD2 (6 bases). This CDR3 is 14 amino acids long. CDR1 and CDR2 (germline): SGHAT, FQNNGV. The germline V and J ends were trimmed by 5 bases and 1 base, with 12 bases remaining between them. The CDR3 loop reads CASSPGSWSYEQYF. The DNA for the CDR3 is TGTGCCAGCAGCCCCGGGAGTTGGTCCTACGAGCAGTACTTC.

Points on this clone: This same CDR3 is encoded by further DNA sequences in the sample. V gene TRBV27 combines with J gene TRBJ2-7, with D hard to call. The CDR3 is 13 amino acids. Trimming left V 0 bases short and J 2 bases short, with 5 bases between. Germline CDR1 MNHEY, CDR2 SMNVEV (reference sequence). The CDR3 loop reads CASSLSPTYEQYF. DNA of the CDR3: TGTGCCAGCAGTTTATCGCCCACCTACGAGCAGTACTTC.

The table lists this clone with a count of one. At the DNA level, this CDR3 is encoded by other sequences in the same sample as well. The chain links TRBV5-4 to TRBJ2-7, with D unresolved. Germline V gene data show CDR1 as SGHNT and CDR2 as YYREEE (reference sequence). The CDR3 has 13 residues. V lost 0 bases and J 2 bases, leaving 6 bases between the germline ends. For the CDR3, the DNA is TGTGCCAGCAGCTTGGGCCCCCCCTACGAGCAGTACTTC. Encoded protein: CASSLGPPYEQYF.

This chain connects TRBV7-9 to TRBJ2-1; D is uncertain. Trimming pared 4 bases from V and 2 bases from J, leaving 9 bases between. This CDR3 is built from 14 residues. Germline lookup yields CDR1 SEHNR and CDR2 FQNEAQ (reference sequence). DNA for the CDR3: TGTGCCAGCAGCTCCCCTTTCACCTACAATGAGCAGTTCTTC. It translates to CASSSPFTYNEQFF.

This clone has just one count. The DNA of the CDR3 is TGTGCCAGCCGAAGGTCCGGGCTTAGTCAGCCCCAGCATTTT. Translating gives CASRRSGLSQPQHF. The chain is built from TRBV27 and TRBJ1-5; D call uncertain. Germline CDR1 reads MNHEY; CDR2 reads SMNVEV (reference sequence). CDR3 length: 14 amino acids. Trimming took off 8 bases at V and 6 bases at J, with 17 bases between the two ends.

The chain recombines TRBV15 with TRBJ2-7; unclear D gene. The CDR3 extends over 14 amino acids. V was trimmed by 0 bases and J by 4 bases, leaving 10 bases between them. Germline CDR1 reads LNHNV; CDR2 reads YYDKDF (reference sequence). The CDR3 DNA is TGTGCCACCAGCAGAGATACGGCAGCTTACGAGCAGTACTTC. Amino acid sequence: CATSRDTAAYEQYF. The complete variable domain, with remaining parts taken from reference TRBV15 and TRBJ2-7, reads DAMVIQNPRYQVTQFGKPVTLSCSQTLNHNVMYWYQQKSSQAPKLLFHYYDKDFNNEADTPDNFQSRRPNTSFCFLDIRSPGLGDTAMYLCATSRDTAAYEQYFGPGTRLTVT.

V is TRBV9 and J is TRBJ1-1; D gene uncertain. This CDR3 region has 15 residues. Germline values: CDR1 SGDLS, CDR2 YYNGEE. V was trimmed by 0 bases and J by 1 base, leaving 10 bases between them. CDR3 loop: CASSVGGKPNTEAFF. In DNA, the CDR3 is TGTGCCAGCAGCGTAGGCGGGAAACCGAACACTGAAGCTTTCTTT.

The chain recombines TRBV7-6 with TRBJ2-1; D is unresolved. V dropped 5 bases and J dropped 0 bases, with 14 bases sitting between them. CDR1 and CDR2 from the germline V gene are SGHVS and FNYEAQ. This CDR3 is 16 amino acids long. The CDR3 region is CASSQNVKSSYNEQFF. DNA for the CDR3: TGTGCCAGCAGCCAGAACGTGAAGAGCTCCTACAATGAGCAGTTCTTC.

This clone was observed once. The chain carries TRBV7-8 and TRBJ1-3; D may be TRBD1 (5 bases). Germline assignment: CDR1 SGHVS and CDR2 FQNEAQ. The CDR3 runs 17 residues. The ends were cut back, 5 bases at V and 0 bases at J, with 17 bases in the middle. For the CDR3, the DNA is TGTGCCAGCAGCCGCTGGGGCGGAGGATCCTCTGGAAACACCATATATTTT. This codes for CASSRWGGGSSGNTIYF.

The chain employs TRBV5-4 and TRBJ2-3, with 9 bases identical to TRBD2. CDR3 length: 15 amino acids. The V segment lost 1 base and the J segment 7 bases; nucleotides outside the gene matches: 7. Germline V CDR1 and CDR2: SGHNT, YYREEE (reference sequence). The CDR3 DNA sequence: TGTGCCAGCAGCTTGTGGGCTAGCGGGAAATATACGCAGTATTTT. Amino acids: CASSLWASGKYTQYF.